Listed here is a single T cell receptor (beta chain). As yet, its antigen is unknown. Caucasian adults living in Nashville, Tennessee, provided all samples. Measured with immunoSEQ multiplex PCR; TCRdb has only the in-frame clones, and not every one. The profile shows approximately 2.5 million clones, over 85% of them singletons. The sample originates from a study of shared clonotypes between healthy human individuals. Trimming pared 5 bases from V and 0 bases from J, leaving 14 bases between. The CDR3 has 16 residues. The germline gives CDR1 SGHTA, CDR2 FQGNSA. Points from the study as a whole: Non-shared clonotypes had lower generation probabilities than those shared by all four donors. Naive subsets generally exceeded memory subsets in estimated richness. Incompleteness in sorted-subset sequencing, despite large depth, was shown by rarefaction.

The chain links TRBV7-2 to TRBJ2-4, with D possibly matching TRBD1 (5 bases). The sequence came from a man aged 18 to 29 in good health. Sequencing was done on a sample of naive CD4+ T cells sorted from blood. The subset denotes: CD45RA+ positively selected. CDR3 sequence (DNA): TGTGCCAGCAGCACTACGAGACAGCTAGCCAAAAACATTCAGTACTTC. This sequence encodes CASSTTRQLAKNIQYF.